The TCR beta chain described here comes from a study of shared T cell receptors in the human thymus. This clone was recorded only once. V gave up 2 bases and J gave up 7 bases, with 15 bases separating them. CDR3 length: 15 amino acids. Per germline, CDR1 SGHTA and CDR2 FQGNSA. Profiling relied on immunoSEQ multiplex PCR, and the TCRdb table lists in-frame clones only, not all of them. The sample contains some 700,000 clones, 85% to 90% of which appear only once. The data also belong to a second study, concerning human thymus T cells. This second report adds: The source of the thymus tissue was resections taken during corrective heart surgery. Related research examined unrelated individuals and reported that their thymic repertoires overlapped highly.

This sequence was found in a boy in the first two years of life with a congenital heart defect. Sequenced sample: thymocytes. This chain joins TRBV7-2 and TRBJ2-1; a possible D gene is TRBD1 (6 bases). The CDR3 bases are TGTGCCAGCAGCTTAAGGAAGGGACACCCTAATGAGCAGTTCTTC. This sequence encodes CASSLRKGHPNEQFF.